This T cell receptor beta chain is from a study of control samples from healthy donors and cancer patients. The data were produced by immunoSEQ multiplex PCR, yet TCRdb's version contains in-frame clones alone and is incomplete. The sample holds approximately 100,000 clones, more than 90% seen once. The ends were cut back, 7 bases at V and 1 base at J, with 8 bases in the middle. Germline CDR1 reads LNHDA; CDR2 reads SQIVND (reference sequence). The CDR3 runs 13 residues. The receptor comes from a human donor in good health. The donor label of this sample is uncertain. This chain joins TRBV19 and TRBJ1-5, with a tentative D call TRBD1 (5 bases). The sequenced sample consisted of blood. CDR3 region: CASKGLSNQPQHF. CDR3 nucleotides: TGTGCCAGTAAGGGGTTGAGCAATCAGCCCCAGCATTTT.